This TCR beta chain derives from a study of OX40 agonist ivuxolimab in advanced cancers. Study summary: Patients in the trial were receiving intravenous ivuxolimab every 2 weeks, at doses of 0.01 to 10 mg/kg. Study-level results: Partial responders at 0.1-3.0 mg/kg showed near-lowest clonal expansion.

The protocol was immunoSEQ multiplex PCR, while the TCRdb copy is restricted to in-frame clones and leaves out a portion. The top ten clones hold about 9% of a sample with 65,000 to 85,000 clones, 70% to 90% of them seen once. The CDR3 contains 13 residues. CDR1 is MNHEY, CDR2 SVGAGI, per germline. Trimming cost V 0 bases and J 4 bases, with 6 bases left between them. As to this clone: Its antigen is as yet unknown.

The sample in question was CD4+ or CD8+ T cells sorted from blood, obtained in a trial of the OX40 agonist ivuxolimab. The TCR was taken from an adult with an advanced solid tumor such as melanoma, head and neck, liver or kidney cancer. The chain links TRBV6-5 to TRBJ1-2, with D hard to call. The CDR3 DNA follows: TGTGCCAGCAGTTACTCGAACACCTATGGCTACACCTTC. Protein: CASSYSNTYGYTF.